The table lists the clone carrying this T cell receptor (beta chain) with many counts. Its antigen is still unknown. 5'RACE primed at constant segments yielded TCR alpha and TCR beta cDNA libraries bearing sample barcodes and UMIs. TCRdb reprocessed the 5' RACE reads via MiXCR and lists one record per CDR3 protein. Here the sample spans under 550,000 distinct CDR3 sequences, 15% to 20% being singletons. The data stem from a study of T-cell memory formation after mild COVID-19. Study as a whole: TCR clusters showed largely donor specificity. Findings of the study overall: A second wave expanding day 15 to 37 was CD4+-biased; contracting clones were balanced. In second-wave clones peaking day 37, SARS-CoV-2 specificity remained unconfirmed.

Germline V lookup: CDR1 SGHRS, CDR2 YFSETQ. The V gene lost 4 bases and the J gene lost 4 bases, with 9 bases spanning the gap. CDR3 length: 13 residues. The gene calls are TRBV5-1 and TRBJ1-5, with D unresolved. Sequencing was done on a sample of PBMCs or a T cell subset sorted from them (not recorded which). This clonotype originated in an adult woman who had mild COVID-19 (a few samples of this study predate the infection). Cell type and time point are not known. As DNA, the CDR3 is TGCGCCAGCAGCCTAGACCAGAATCAGCCCCAGCATTTT. Its translation: CASSLDQNQPQHF.